This passage covers 17 T cell receptor beta chains from one sample sequenced in a study of cytomegalovirus exposure and HLA in healthy donors. The study ran its PCR with 60 Vbeta and 13 Jbeta primers. Method: immunoSEQ multiplex PCR; TCRdb's copy keeps in-frame clones and lacks some. This listing includes 90,000 to 100,000 clones. Sequenced material: PBMCs. Receptors were obtained from a woman in her 30s in good health and CMV-seronegative.

The rearrangement uses TRBV5-8 and TRBJ2-4; D possibly corresponds to TRBD2 (7 bases). The CDR3 length is 16 residues. V was clipped by 1 base and J by 9 bases, with 20 bases between them. CDR1 SGHTS and CDR2 YDEGEE come from the germline V gene. The CDR3 DNA is TGTGCCAGCAGCTTGAGGAGGGGAGGGGGTTTCGGCATTCAGTACTTC. This sequence encodes CASSLRRGGGFGIQYF.

Worth noting for this clone: At the DNA level, this CDR3 is encoded by other sequences in the same sample as well. The genes are TRBV6-1 and TRBJ1-2; D may be TRBD1 (5 bases). Trimming pared 9 bases from V and 5 bases from J, leaving 10 bases between. The CDR3 has 11 residues. CDR1 and CDR2 from the germline V gene are MNHNS and SASEGT. Here the CDR3 DNA reads TGTGCCAGTAGCAGGGTTTATGGCTACACCTTC. It yields the protein CASSRVYGYTF.

The rearrangement links TRBV4-2 to TRBJ2-1; TRBD2 might be the D (7 bases). The CDR3 consists of 17 residues. V shed 0 bases and J shed 8 bases, with 20 bases lying between them. Germline CDR1 is LGHNA and CDR2 is YNFKEQ. Written as DNA, the CDR3 is TGTGCCAGCAGCCAAGATGTTAGAGGGGGGGCGTGGGATGAGCAGTTCTTC. This encodes CASSQDVRGGAWDEQFF.

This chain uses TRBV5-6 with TRBJ2-7; TRBD1 might be the D (6 bases). Germline V gives CDR1 SGHDT, CDR2 YYEEEE. This CDR3 is built from 14 residues. V was trimmed by 4 bases and J by 2 bases, leaving 13 bases between them. CDR3 sequence: CASSPDYRAYEQYF. The CDR3, as DNA: TGTGCCAGCAGCCCGGATTACAGGGCCTACGAGCAGTACTTC. The full variable domain, completed using reference TRBV5-6 and TRBJ2-7, is DAGVTQSPTHLIKTRGQQVTLRCSPKSGHDTVSWYQQALGQGPQFIFQYYEEEERQRGNFPDRFSGHQFPNYSSELNVNALLLGDSALYLCASSPDYRAYEQYFGPGTRLTVT.

This chain links TRBV28 with TRBJ1-4; 8 bases are shared with TRBD1. Per the germline V gene, CDR1 is MDHEN and CDR2 is SYDVKM. Losses at the gene ends were 6 bases for V and 0 bases for J; bases not matched to a gene: 9. The CDR3 has 17 amino acids. The CDR3 spells CASRSGTGLPTNEKLFF. In nucleotides, the CDR3 is TGTGCCAGCAGGTCCGGGACAGGCCTCCCAACTAATGAAAAACTGTTTTTT.

The chain uses TRBV15 and TRBJ2-1, with 14 bases matching TRBD2. J gave up 6 bases and V 6 bases, and 4 bases lay outside the gene matches. Germline CDR1 is LNHNV and CDR2 is YYDKDF (reference sequence). The CDR3 length is 15 residues. As DNA, the CDR3 is TGTGCCACCAGGGCTGGACTAGCGGGGGGCAATGAGCAGTTCTTC. This translates into CATRAGLAGGNEQFF. Full variable domain (rest looked up from reference TRBV15 and TRBJ2-1): DAMVIQNPRYQVTQFGKPVTLSCSQTLNHNVMYWYQQKSSQAPKLLFHYYDKDFNNEADTPDNFQSRRPNTSFCFLDIRSPGLGDTAMYLCATRAGLAGGNEQFFGPGTRLTVL.

Here the CDR3 reads CASSLGGQAYGYTF. CDR3 DNA sequence: TGTGCCAGCAGCCTGGGTGGGCAGGCCTATGGCTACACCTTC. The chain combines TRBV27 with TRBJ1-2; D call uncertain. V was pared by 6 bases and J by 4 bases, with 15 bases between. The length of the CDR3 is 14 residues. In germline, CDR1 is MNHEY, CDR2 SMNVEV (reference sequence).

The rearrangement joins TRBV7-6 to TRBJ2-3; D uncertain. The CDR3 is made up of 11 amino acids. The ends were cut back, 8 bases at V and 5 bases at J, with 8 bases in the middle. The germline V gene has CDR1 SGHVS and CDR2 FNYEAQ. The CDR3, as DNA: TGTGCCAGCTCGGTCCTAGATACGCAGTATTTT. Its protein is CASSVLDTQYF.

V usage is TRBV6-5 and J usage is TRBJ2-5, with 7 positions matching TRBD1. Per germline, CDR1 MNHEY and CDR2 SVGAGI. J was trimmed by 2 bases and V by 2 bases; bases with no gene match: 2. The CDR3 loop spans 14 amino acids. In nucleotides, the CDR3 is TGTGCCAGCAGTTACGGGACAGAGCAAGAGACCCAGTACTTC. Its protein is CASSYGTEQETQYF.

The V call is TRBV30, the J call TRBJ2-1; the D gene is possibly TRBD1 (5 bases). Germline-derived CDR1 and CDR2 are GTSNPN and SVGIG (reference sequence). This CDR3 region has 15 residues. Between the trimmed V and J ends, which lost 5 bases and 9 bases, there was a span of 23 bases. CDR3 nucleotide sequence: TGTGCCTGGGGGGCCCGGCTAGAAGATTATGGTGAGCAGTTCTTC. It is translated as CAWGARLEDYGEQFF.

V and J are TRBV6-5 and TRBJ2-5; 7 positions match TRBD2. The CDR3 totals 14 residues. Germline V gene sequence: CDR1 MNHEY, CDR2 SVGAGI. Trimming took 6 bases from V and 3 from J; bases not matched to a gene: 7. The CDR3 DNA sequence: TGTGCCAGCAGCCCCGGGACTAACAAAGAGACCCAGTACTTC. This sequence encodes CASSPGTNKETQYF.

V usage is TRBV19 and J usage is TRBJ2-1; 7 nucleotides line up with TRBD1. Trimming took 6 bases from V and 7 from J; bases not matched to a gene: 6. The CDR3 spans 13 residues. Germline V gives CDR1 LNHDA, CDR2 SQIVND (reference sequence). DNA for the CDR3: TGTGCCAGTAGGAGAGACAGGGTAAATGAGCAGTTCTTC. It yields the protein CASRRDRVNEQFF. Supplemented by reference TRBV19 and TRBJ2-1, the full variable domain reads DGGITQSPKYLFRKEGQNVTLSCEQNLNHDAMYWYRQDPGQGLRLIYYSQIVNDFQKGDIAEGYSVSREKKESFPLTVTSAQKNPTAFYLCASRRDRVNEQFFGPGTRLTVL.

This rearrangement joins TRBV2 to TRBJ2-7, with 8 positions matching TRBD1. CDR3 length: 14 residues. The ends lost 4 bases at V and 5 bases at J; junction bases unmatched: 7. The germline CDR1 and CDR2 sequences are SNHLY and FYNNEI. The CDR3 loop is CASSAQGANDEQYF. The CDR3 DNA sequence: TGTGCCAGCAGTGCCCAGGGGGCCAATGACGAGCAGTACTTC.

The chain combines TRBV27 with TRBJ2-7; D is perhaps TRBD2 (6 bases). V was shortened by 5 bases and J by 3 bases, with 11 bases between the two germline ends. The CDR3 is 13 amino acids. The germline V gene has CDR1 MNHEY and CDR2 SMNVEV (reference sequence). CDR3 nucleotide sequence: TGTGCCAGCAGTCGTTTCGGGAGCTACGAGCAGTACTTC. Translated: CASSRFGSYEQYF.

J is TRBJ1-1 and V is TRBV15; 8 bases map to TRBD1. This CDR3 region has 18 residues. The germline gives CDR1 LNHNV, CDR2 YYDKDF (reference sequence). Losses at the gene ends were 2 bases for V and 4 bases for J; bases not matched to a gene: 15. The CDR3 DNA is TGTGCCACCAGCAGAACCGGGACAGGCTGGGGGCCCACCACTGAAGCTTTCTTT. Amino acid sequence: CATSRTGTGWGPTTEAFF.

The V gene is TRBV6-1, the J gene TRBJ1-2; D possibly corresponds to TRBD1 (6 bases). The CDR3 consists of 14 residues. V was trimmed by 5 bases and J by 2 bases, leaving 12 bases between them. In germline, CDR1 is MNHNS, CDR2 SASEGT. CDR3 nucleotide sequence: TGTGCCAGCAGTACACAGGGTTTAAACTATGGCTACACCTTC. Residues: CASSTQGLNYGYTF.

This chain uses TRBV25-1 with TRBJ2-1, with TRBD2 matching 9 bases. Germline trimming cut 7 bases from V and 7 bases from J; bases unmatched to any gene: 8. CDR1 is MGHDK and CDR2 is SYGVNS in the germline V gene. The CDR3 runs to 14 residues. CDR3 sequence: CASTLAGTRNEQFF. The DNA of the CDR3 is TGTGCCAGCACCCTAGCGGGGACAAGGAATGAGCAGTTCTTC.